This T cell receptor beta chain was retrieved from a study of blood T cell repertoires in COVID-19. Study overall: Collection of acute and convalescent COVID-19 samples took place in the United States, Italy and Spain.

Libraries were prepared by immunoSEQ multiplex PCR; TCRdb keeps only in-frame clonotypes and omits some of them. The sample yields about 160,000 clones, less than 90% seen once. Losses at the gene ends were 5 bases for V and 5 bases for J; bases not matched to a gene: 7. The germline CDR1 and CDR2 sequences are SGHNT and YYREEE (reference sequence). The CDR3 runs to 14 residues. The sample taken for sequencing was PBMCs or T cells enriched from blood (not recorded which). The chain employs TRBV5-4 and TRBJ2-7; the match to TRBD1 covers 10 bases. This TCR came from a woman aged 45-65 years who had recovered from COVID-19. The CDR3 here is CASRRTGQGNEQYF. CDR3 nucleotide sequence: TGTGCCAGCAGGCGAACGGGACAGGGGAACGAGCAGTACTTC.